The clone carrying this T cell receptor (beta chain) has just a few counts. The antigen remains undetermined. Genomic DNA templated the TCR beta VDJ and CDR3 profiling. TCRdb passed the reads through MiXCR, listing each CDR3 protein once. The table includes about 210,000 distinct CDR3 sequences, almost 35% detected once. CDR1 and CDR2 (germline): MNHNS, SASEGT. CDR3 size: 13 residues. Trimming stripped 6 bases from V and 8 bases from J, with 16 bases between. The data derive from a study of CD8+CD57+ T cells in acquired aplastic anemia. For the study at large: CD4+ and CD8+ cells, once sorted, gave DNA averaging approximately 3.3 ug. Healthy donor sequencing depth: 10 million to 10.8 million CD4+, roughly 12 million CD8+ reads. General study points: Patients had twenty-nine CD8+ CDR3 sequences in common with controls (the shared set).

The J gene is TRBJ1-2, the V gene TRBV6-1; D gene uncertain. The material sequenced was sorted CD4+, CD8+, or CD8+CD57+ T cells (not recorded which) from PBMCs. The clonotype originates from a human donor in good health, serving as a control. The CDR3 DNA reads TGTGCCAGCAGCGGACTCTCCCTGGGGGGCTACACCTTC. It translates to CASSGLSLGGYTF.